Below are 2 T cell receptor beta chains sequenced from a single sample in a study of OX40 agonist ivuxolimab in advanced cancers. Using immunoSEQ multiplex PCR, the repertoire was profiled, and TCRdb retains in-frame clones only, with some absent. The table has approximately 66,000 clones, approximately 88% seen once. The source material was CD4+ or CD8+ T cells sorted from blood, sampled in a trial of the OX40 agonist ivuxolimab. The receptors stem from an adult with an advanced solid tumor such as melanoma, head and neck, liver or kidney cancer.

The chain is built from TRBV7-9 and TRBJ1-2; D may be TRBD1 (5 bases). There are 15 residues in the CDR3. CDR1 SEHNR and CDR2 FQNEAQ come from the germline V gene (reference sequence). Trimming took 8 bases from V and 2 from J, leaving 18 bases between them. The DNA of the CDR3 is TGTGCCAGCGGACAAAAGAGCTCTCCCAACTATGGCTACACCTTC. Translating it yields CASGQKSSPNYGYTF. Together with reference TRBV7-9 and TRBJ1-2, the CDR3 gives the full variable domain: DTGVSQNPRHKITKRGQNVTFRCDPISEHNRLYWYRQTLGQGPEFLTYFQNEAQLEKSRLLSDRFSAERPKGSFSTLEIQRTEQGDSAMYLCASGQKSSPNYGYTFGSGTRLTVV.

The CDR3 is CASSYYEKLFF. The CDR3 nucleotides read TGTGCCAGCAGTTATTATGAAAAACTGTTTTTT. The chain combines TRBV2 with TRBJ1-4; D not resolved. Trimming stripped 5 bases from V and 6 bases from J, with 4 bases between. This CDR3 spans 11 amino acids. Germline loops: CDR1 SNHLY, CDR2 FYNNEI. The full variable domain, its missing parts supplied by reference TRBV2 and TRBJ1-4, is EPEVTQTPSHQVTQMGQEVILRCVPISNHLYFYWYRQILGQKVEFLVSFYNNEISEKSEIFDDQFSVERPDGSNFTLKIRSTKLEDSAMYFCASSYYEKLFFGSGTQLSVL.